This T cell receptor (beta chain) was identified during a study of graft-versus-host responses after intestinal transplantation. The wider study: Recipients received multivisceral, liver-intestinal, or isolated intestinal transplants. Study-level results: Circulating GvH clone levels at their peak were associated with HvG declines (early post-transplant).

Trimming removed 0 bases at V and 0 bases at J, with 12 bases between. This CDR3 region has 16 residues. In the case of this clone: Its antigen remains unidentified.

The protocol was immunoSEQ multiplex PCR, while the TCRdb copy is restricted to in-frame clones and leaves out a portion. This table holds 100,000 or so clones, just over 90% found once. The chain recombines TRBV23-1 with TRBJ2-7; maybe TRBD2 (5 bases). TRBV23-1 is an ORF, and what it does is uncertain. Sequencing was performed on unstimulated CD8+ T cells sorted from spleen or lymph node cells, taken before intestinal transplant. This clonotype was obtained from a human donor who received an intestinal transplant. CDR3 nucleotides: TGCGCCAGCAGTCAATCGCGAGGGATTAGCTCCTACGAGCAGTACTTC. It encodes CASSQSRGISSYEQYF.